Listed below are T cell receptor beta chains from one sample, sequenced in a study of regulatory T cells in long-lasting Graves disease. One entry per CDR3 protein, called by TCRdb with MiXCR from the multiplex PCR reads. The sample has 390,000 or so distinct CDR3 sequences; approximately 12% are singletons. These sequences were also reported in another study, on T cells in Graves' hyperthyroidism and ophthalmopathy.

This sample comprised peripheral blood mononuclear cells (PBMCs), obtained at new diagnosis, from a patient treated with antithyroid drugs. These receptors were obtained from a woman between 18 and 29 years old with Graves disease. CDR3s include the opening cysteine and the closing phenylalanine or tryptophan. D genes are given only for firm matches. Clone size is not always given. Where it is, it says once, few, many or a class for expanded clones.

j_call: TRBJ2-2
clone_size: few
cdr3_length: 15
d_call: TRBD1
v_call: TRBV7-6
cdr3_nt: TGTGCCAGCAGCTTGGGGGACAGGGGCACCGGGGAGCTGTTTTTT
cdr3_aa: CASSLGDRGTGELFF

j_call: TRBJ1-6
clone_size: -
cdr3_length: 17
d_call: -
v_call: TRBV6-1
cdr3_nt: TGTGCCAGCAGGAGAGGAGACGGTAGCTCCTATAATTCACCCCTCCACTTT
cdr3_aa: CASRRGDGSSYNSPLHF

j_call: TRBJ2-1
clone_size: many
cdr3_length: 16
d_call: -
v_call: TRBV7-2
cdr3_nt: TGTGCCAGCAGCTTTCTCGGGCGGACCTACTACAATGAGCAGTTCTTC
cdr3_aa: CASSFLGRTYYNEQFF

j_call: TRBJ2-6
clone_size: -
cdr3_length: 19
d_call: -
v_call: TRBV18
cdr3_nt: TGTGCCAGCTCAAAGGCACCAGGCCTACGAGTCTCTGGGGCCAACGTCCTGACTTTC
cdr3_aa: CASSKAPGLRVSGANVLTF

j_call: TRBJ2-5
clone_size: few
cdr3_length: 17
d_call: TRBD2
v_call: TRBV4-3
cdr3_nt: TGCGCCAGCAGCCAAGGCGAGGGGCGGGGGGGCGGAGAGACCCAGTACTTC
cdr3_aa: CASSQGEGRGGGETQYF

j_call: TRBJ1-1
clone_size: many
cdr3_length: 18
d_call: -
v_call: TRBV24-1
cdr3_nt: TGTGCCACCAGTGATTTGCGTCAGGACCGCCCCGGGAACACTGAAGCTTTCTTT
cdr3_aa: CATSDLRQDRPGNTEAFF

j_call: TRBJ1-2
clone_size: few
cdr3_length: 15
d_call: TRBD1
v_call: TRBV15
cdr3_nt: TGTGCCACCAGCAGAGATGGGGGGCAGGGGGTTCGCTACACCTTC
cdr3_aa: CATSRDGGQGVRYTF

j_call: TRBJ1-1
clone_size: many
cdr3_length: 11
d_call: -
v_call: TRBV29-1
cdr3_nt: TGCAGCTCAACGTCGGAGGCTGAAGCTTTCTTT
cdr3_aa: CSSTSEAEAFF

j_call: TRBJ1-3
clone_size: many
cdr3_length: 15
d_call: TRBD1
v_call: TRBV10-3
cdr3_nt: TGTGCCATCAGGGCAGGGACAGGAGGTGGAAACACCATATATTTT
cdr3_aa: CAIRAGTGGGNTIYF

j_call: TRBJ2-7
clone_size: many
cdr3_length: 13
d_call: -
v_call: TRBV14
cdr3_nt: TGTGCCAGCAGCAGGAGGGGGGCAGGGGAGCAGTACTTC
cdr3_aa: CASSRRGAGEQYF

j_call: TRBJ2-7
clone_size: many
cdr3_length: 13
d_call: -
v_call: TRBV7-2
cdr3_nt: TGTGCCAGCAGCTTAGCTCGCAATTCCGAGCAGTACTTC
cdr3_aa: CASSLARNSEQYF

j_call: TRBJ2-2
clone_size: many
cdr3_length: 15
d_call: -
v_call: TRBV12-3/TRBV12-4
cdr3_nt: TGTGCCGTAGACTTTTTTGACGCGAACACCGGGGAGCTGTTTTTT
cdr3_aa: CAVDFFDANTGELFF

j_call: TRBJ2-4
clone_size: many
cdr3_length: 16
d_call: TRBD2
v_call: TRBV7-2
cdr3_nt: TGTGCCAGCAGCTTGGGGGGGTGGGACGACAAAAACATTCAGTACTTC
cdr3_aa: CASSLGGWDDKNIQYF

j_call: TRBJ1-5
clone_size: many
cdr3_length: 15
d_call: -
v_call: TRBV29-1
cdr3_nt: TGCAGCGTTGTGGTCGGGGGCGCGAACAATCAGCCCCAGCATTTT
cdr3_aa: CSVVVGGANNQPQHF

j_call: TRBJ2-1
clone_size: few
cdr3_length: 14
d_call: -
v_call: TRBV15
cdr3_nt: TGTGCCACCAGCAGAGATTGGGGCAACGGTGAGCAGTTCTTC
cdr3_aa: CATSRDWGNGEQFF

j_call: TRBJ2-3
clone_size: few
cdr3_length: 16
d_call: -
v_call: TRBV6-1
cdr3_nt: TGTGCCAGCAGTGAAGCCTGGGGGGCCTCCACAGATACGCAGTATTTT
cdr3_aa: CASSEAWGASTDTQYF

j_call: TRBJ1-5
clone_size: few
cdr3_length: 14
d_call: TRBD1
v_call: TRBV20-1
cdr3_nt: TGCAGTGCTCAGACAGGGAAACGAAATCAGCCCCAGCATTTT
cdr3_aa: CSAQTGKRNQPQHF

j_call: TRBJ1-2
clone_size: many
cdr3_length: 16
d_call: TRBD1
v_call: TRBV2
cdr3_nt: TGTGCCAGCAGCGTTACCCGACAGGGCGCTAACTATGGCTACACCTTC
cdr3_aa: CASSVTRQGANYGYTF

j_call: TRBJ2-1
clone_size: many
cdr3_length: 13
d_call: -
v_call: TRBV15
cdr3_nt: TGTGCCACCAGCAGAGATGACGGCCTTAGGCAGTTCTTC
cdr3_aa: CATSRDDGLRQFF

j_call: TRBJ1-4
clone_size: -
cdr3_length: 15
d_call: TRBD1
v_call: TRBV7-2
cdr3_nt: TGTGCCAGCAGCAAGACAGGGTTGGCTAATGAAAAACTGTTTTTT
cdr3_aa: CASSKTGLANEKLFF

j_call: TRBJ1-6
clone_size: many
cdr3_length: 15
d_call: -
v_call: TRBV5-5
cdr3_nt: TGTGCCAGCAGCCCTACTGGACAGTCAGGGACACCCCTCCACTTT
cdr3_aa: CASSPTGQSGTPLHF

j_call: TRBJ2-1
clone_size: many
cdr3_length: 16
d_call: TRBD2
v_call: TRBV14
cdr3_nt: TGTGCCAGCAGCGCCCGGGGACTAAGCTCCTACAATGAGCAGTTCTTC
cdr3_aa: CASSARGLSSYNEQFF

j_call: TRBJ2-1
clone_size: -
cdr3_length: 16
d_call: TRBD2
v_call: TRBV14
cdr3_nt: TGTGCCAGCAGCCAAGGGCTAGGGCTAGCGGGGGATGAGCAGTTCTTC
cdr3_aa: CASSQGLGLAGDEQFF

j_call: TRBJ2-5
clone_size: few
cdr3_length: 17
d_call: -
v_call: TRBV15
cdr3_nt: TGTGCCACCAGCTCTCAAGCGCTGGCGGGGATAGGAGAGACCCAGTACTTC
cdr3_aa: CATSSQALAGIGETQYF

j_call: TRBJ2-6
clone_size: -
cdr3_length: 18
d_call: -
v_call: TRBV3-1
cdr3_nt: TGTGCCAGCAGCCAAAGGGGGGGCTACCTCTCTGGGGCCAACGTCCTGACTTTC
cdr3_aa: CASSQRGGYLSGANVLTF

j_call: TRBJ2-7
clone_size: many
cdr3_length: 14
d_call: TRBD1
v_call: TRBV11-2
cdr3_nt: TGTGCCAGCAGCTTGGGACAGGGGGCCTACGAGCAGTACTTC
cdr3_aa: CASSLGQGAYEQYF

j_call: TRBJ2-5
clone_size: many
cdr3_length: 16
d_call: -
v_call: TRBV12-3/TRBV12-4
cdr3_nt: TGTGCCAGCAGTAAGGTTCGGGAAGGCATGGCAGAGACCCAGTACTTC
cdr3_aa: CASSKVREGMAETQYF

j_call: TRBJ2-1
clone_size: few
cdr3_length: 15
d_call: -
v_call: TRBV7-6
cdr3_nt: TGTGCCAGCAGCTTCACGACTAGAGGGTACAATGAGCAGTTCTTC
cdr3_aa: CASSFTTRGYNEQFF

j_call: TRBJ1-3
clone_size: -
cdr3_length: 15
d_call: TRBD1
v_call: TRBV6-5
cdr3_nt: TGTGCCAGCAGTTTGCAGGGGGGCTCTGGAAACACCATATATTTT
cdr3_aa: CASSLQGGSGNTIYF

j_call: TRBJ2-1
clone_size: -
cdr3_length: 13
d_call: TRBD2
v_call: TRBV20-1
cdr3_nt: TGCAGTGCTAGCGGGGGGGCCGGAAATGAGCAGTTCTTC
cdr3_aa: CSASGGAGNEQFF

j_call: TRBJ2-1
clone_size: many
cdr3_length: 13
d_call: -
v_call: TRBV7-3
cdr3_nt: TGTGCCAGCAGCCCCGACGGGTTCCAGAGGCAGTTCTTC
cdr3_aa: CASSPDGFQRQFF

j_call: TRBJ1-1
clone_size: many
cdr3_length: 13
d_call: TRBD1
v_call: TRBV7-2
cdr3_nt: TGTGCCAGCAGCTTAGCGAGGGGGCGAAAGGCTTTCTTT
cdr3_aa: CASSLARGRKAFF

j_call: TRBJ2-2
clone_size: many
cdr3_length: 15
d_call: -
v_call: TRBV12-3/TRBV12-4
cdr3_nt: TGTGCCAGCAGTCCACGGACTCACCCGACCGGGGAGCTGTTTTTT
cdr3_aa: CASSPRTHPTGELFF

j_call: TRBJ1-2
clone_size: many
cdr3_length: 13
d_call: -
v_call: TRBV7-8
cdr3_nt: TGTGCCAGCAGCCACACTGGGGGACGAGGCTACACCTTC
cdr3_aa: CASSHTGGRGYTF

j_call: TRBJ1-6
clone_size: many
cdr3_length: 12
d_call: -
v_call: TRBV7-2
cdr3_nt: TGTGCCAGCAGCTTCCTGAGCCAGCCCCTCCACTTT
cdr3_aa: CASSFLSQPLHF

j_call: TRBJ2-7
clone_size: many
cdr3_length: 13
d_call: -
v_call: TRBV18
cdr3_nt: TGTGCCAGTTCCCGGGGGAGCTCCTACGAGCAGTACTTC
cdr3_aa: CASSRGSSYEQYF

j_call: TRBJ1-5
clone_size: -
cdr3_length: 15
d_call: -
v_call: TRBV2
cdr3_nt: TGTGCCAGCAGAGAGACAGGCTATAGCAATCAGCCCCAGCATTTT
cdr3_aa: CASRETGYSNQPQHF

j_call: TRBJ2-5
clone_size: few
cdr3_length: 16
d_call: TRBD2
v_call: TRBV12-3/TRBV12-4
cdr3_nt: TGTGCCAGCAGCCACCCACTAGCGGGGGCTCAAGAGACCCAGTACTTC
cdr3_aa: CASSHPLAGAQETQYF

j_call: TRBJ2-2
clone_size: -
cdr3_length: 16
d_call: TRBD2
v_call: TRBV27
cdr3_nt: TGTGCCAGCAGTTCTGCTAGCGGGGGACCAACCGGGGAGCTGTTTTTT
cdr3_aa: CASSSASGGPTGELFF

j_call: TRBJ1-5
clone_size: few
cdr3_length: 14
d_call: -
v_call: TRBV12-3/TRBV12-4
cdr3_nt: TGTGCCAGCAGTTCCGGAATTATAGTTCAGCCCCAGCATTTT
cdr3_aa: CASSSGIIVQPQHF

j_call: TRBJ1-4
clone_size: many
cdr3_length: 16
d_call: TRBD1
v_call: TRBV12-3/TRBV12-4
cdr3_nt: TGTGCCAGCAGTTTTGCAGGGGGGTATTTGGGTGAAAAACTGTTTTTT
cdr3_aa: CASSFAGGYLGEKLFF

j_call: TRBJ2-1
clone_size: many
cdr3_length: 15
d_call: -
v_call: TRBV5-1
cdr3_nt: TGCGCCAGCAGCTGGGTCGGGAACTCCTACAATGAGCAGTTCTTC
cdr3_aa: CASSWVGNSYNEQFF

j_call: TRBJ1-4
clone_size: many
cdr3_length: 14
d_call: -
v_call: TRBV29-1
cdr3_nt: TGCAGCGTTGTCCAGGGTGCAACTAATGAAAAACTGTTTTTT
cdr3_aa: CSVVQGATNEKLFF

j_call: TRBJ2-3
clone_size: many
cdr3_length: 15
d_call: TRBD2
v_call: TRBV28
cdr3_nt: TGTGCCAGCAGCGTAGCGGGAGGGCCCACAGATACGCAGTATTTT
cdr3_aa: CASSVAGGPTDTQYF

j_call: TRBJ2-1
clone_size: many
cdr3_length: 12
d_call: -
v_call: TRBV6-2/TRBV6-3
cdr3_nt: TGTGCCATCCGGACTGATTACAATGAGCAGTTCTTC
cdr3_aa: CAIRTDYNEQFF